These 12 T cell receptor beta chains originate from one sample sequenced in a study of T cell changes during pregnancy in multiple sclerosis. The method was immunoSEQ multiplex PCR; TCRdb's version includes in-frame clones alone and lacks a portion of them. The repertoire holds 40,000 to 45,000 clones, with 80% to 95% as singletons. The source material was CD4+ T cells from peripheral blood mononuclear cells, sampled before pregnancy. Source of these receptors: a female donor with multiple sclerosis, enrolled in a pregnancy study.

The chain combines TRBV5-1 with TRBJ2-1, with 7 bases fitting TRBD2. The CDR3 runs to 16 residues. Germline CDR1 SGHRS, CDR2 YFSETQ. The junction had 8 bases not matched to a gene; V was cut back by 4 bases and J by 1 base. The DNA of the CDR3 is TGCGCCAGCAGCCCGGGACTAACCGCTTCCTACAATGAGCAGTTCTTC. Protein: CASSPGLTASYNEQFF.

The chain has TRBV5-5 and TRBJ1-1, with 9 positions matching TRBD1. Per germline, CDR1 SGHKS and CDR2 YYEKEE (reference sequence). The trim removed 2 bases at V and 1 base at J, leaving 12 bases unmatched. The CDR3 spans 18 residues. CDR3 sequence (DNA): TGTGCCAGCAGCTTAATTTTCCGGGACAGGGCAGGGAACACTGAAGCTTTCTTT. Its protein product is CASSLIFRDRAGNTEAFF.

The chain links TRBV5-1 to TRBJ2-1; a possible D gene is TRBD2 (5 bases). V gave up 3 bases and J gave up 10 bases, with 14 bases separating them. This CDR3 contains 13 residues. Germline CDR1 reads SGHRS; CDR2 reads YFSETQ. CDR3 nucleotide sequence: TGCGCCAGCAGCTCGGGATCTCCTGGAGAGCAGTTCTTC. Translation: CASSSGSPGEQFF.

J is TRBJ2-3 and V is TRBV7-6, with D hard to call. Germline CDR1 and CDR2: SGHVS and FNYEAQ. The CDR3 contains 13 residues. The germline V and J ends were trimmed by 5 bases and 9 bases, with 15 bases remaining between them. CDR3 sequence: CASSAYTTVTQYF. In nucleotides, the CDR3 is TGTGCCAGCAGCGCCTACACTACCGTAACGCAGTATTTT.

This chain uses TRBV18 with TRBJ2-2, with D maybe TRBD2 (6 bases). Per the germline V gene, CDR1 is KGHSH and CDR2 is LQKENI. With 3 bases removed from V and 5 bases from J, the gap between germline ends came to 13 bases. This CDR3 spans 15 amino acids. The CDR3 DNA sequence: TGTGCCAGCTCACCGCGGGACTTAGGGACCGGGGAGCTGTTTTTT. Translating it yields CASSPRDLGTGELFF.

This sequence joins TRBV19 and TRBJ2-3; possibly TRBD2 for D (7 bases). Trimming stripped 10 bases from V and 8 bases from J, with 25 bases between. CDR3 length equals 15 residues. Germline V gene sequence: CDR1 LNHDA, CDR2 SQIVND (reference sequence). For the CDR3, the DNA is TGTGCCACCAATCTCAGGGCGGGGGCAACCAGTACGCAGTATTTT. This gives the protein CATNLRAGATSTQYF.

This clone was detected once. The rearrangement joins TRBV4-1 to TRBJ2-3; the match to TRBD2 covers 9 bases. The germline V gene encodes CDR1 MGHRA and CDR2 YSYEKL. Trimming at V came to 0 bases and at J to 6 bases, leaving 10 bases not matched to a gene. The CDR3 spans 17 residues. CDR3: CASSQEDLPAGGDTQYF. CDR3 DNA: TGCGCCAGCAGCCAAGAGGACTTACCGGCGGGGGGGGATACGCAGTATTTT.

The chain employs TRBV4-2 and TRBJ2-5; D ambiguous. The ends were cut back, 0 bases at V and 2 bases at J, with 7 bases in the middle. In germline, CDR1 is LGHNA, CDR2 YNFKEQ. CDR3 length: 14 residues. The CDR3 spells CASSQDSRQETQYF. The CDR3 DNA reads as TGTGCCAGCAGCCAAGACTCTAGGCAAGAGACCCAGTACTTC.

The chain employs TRBV29-1 and TRBJ1-1; D is uncertain. From germline, CDR1 is SQVTM and CDR2 ANQGSEA. Trimming shortened V by 7 bases and J by 7 bases, and 10 bases separated the two germline ends. This CDR3 region has 10 residues. The CDR3 DNA is TGCAGCGCAGCCCACAGTGAAGCTTTCTTT. It encodes CSAAHSEAFF.

CDR3 residues: CAISELGLAGYEQYF. DNA of the CDR3: TGTGCCATCAGTGAGTTAGGACTAGCGGGATACGAGCAGTACTTC. This rearrangement joins TRBV10-3 to TRBJ2-7, with TRBD2 identical over 12 bases. Trimming cost V 1 base and J 4 bases; bases outside gene matches: 2. The CDR3 has 15 amino acids. Germline CDR1 is ENHRY and CDR2 is SYGVKD.

This clone was detected only once. The CDR3 loop reads CASSLGGGIGEQFF. The CDR3 nucleotides read TGTGCCAGCAGCCTTGGGGGGGGGATAGGTGAGCAGTTCTTC. This chain joins TRBV7-3 and TRBJ2-1, with 7 bases lining up with TRBD2. The germline V gene has CDR1 SGHTA and CDR2 FQGTGA. The V gene end was trimmed by 5 bases and the J gene end by 9 bases; junction bases not matched to a gene: 10. This CDR3 has 14 amino acids.

V and J are TRBV6-1 and TRBJ2-1; 8 nucleotides line up with TRBD2. With V trimmed by 6 bases and J by 7 bases, 11 bases remained unmatched. This CDR3 region has 15 residues. The germline CDR1 and CDR2 sequences are MNHNS and SASEGT. In DNA, the CDR3 is TGTGCCAGCAGAGAACCGGGACTAGTGGTTAATGAGCAGTTCTTC. Translation gives CASREPGLVVNEQFF.